One and the same sample provided the 27 T cell receptor beta chains below, sequenced in a study of blood T cell repertoires in COVID-19. TCRdb keeps only in-frame clones here, not all; method: immunoSEQ multiplex PCR. The top ten hold roughly 1.4% of the sample, which has under 300,000 clones, around 83% seen once. The material sequenced was peripheral blood. These receptors were taken from a woman aged 35 to 49 who had recovered from COVID-19.

This clone was detected only once. This chain connects TRBV6-6 to TRBJ1-1; tentatively, D is TRBD1 (5 bases). This CDR3 spans 16 amino acids. In germline, CDR1 is MNHNY, CDR2 SVGAGI (reference sequence). The V gene lost 7 bases and the J gene lost 3 bases, with 21 bases spanning the gap. The CDR3 spells CASNTDWTPSDTEAFF. The CDR3, as DNA: TGTGCCAGCAATACTGATTGGACACCATCTGACACTGAAGCTTTCTTT.

The sample holds one count of this clone. V usage is TRBV6-6 and J usage is TRBJ2-7; 10 bases match TRBD2. The CDR3 is 15 amino acids. CDR1 MNHNY and CDR2 SVGAGI come from the germline V gene (reference sequence). The J segment lost 6 bases and the V segment lost 0 bases, leaving 5 bases of the junction unmatched. CDR3 nucleotide sequence: TGTGCCAGCAGTTACTCGGCTAGCGGGGGACCCGAGCAGTACTTC. Protein: CASSYSASGGPEQYF.

This clone was counted a few times. The chain links TRBV12-3 or TRBV12-4 to TRBJ1-6; 7 nucleotides align to TRBD1. Losses at the gene ends were 7 bases for V and 11 bases for J; bases not matched to a gene: 5. The CDR3 runs 12 residues. The CDR3 here is CASTRQGTPLHF. The CDR3, as DNA: TGTGCCAGCACTCGACAGGGCACACCCCTCCACTTT.

Turning to this clone: One end of the junction does not line up with germline, which may come from a read error. The rearrangement uses TRBV7-2 and TRBJ1-1; unclear D gene. The CDR3 runs to 15 residues. Germline CDR1 reads SGHTA; CDR2 reads FQGNSA. In nucleotides, the CDR3 is TGTGCCAGCAGCCTAGCGGGCAGGTTTAACACTGAAGCTTTCTTT. It encodes CASSLAGRFNTEAFF.

The chain links TRBV6-5 to TRBJ2-5, with D maybe TRBD2 (6 bases). The V end was cut by 2 bases, the J end by 2 bases, with 12 bases between. Germline loops: CDR1 MNHEY, CDR2 SVGAGI. The CDR3 runs to 15 residues. The CDR3 loop is CASSYTGTLQETQYF. The CDR3 DNA reads TGTGCCAGCAGTTACACTGGGACTCTTCAAGAGACCCAGTACTTC.

The V gene is TRBV11-2, the J gene TRBJ1-2; 8 bases line up with TRBD1. V trimming: 6 bases; J trimming: 4 bases; junction bases outside the gene matches: 7. This CDR3 is 14 amino acids long. Germline loops: CDR1 SGHAT, CDR2 FQNNGV. In nucleotides, the CDR3 is TGTGCCAGCAGGGTGGGACAGGTTCCCTATGGCTACACCTTC. Translating gives CASRVGQVPYGYTF. Full variable domain (missing parts from reference TRBV11-2 and TRBJ1-2): EAGVAQSPRYKIIEKRQSVAFWCNPISGHATLYWYQQILGQGPKLLIQFQNNGVVDDSQLPKDRFSAERLKGVDSTLKIQPAKLEDSAVYLCASRVGQVPYGYTFGSGTRLTVV.

This clone was recorded once. The gene calls are TRBV19 and TRBJ1-1, with D uncertain. V was pared by 0 bases and J by 5 bases, with 10 bases between. Germline values: CDR1 LNHDA, CDR2 SQIVND (reference sequence). CDR3 length: 14 amino acids. CDR3 in DNA: TGTGCCAGTAGTATAGAGACACGTCGGACTGAAGCTTTCTTT. This encodes CASSIETRRTEAFF.

The CDR3 sequence: CASSLGEATGIITEAFF. DNA for the CDR3: TGTGCCAGCAGCTTAGGAGAGGCGACAGGGATCATCACTGAAGCTTTCTTT. This chain joins TRBV5-5 and TRBJ1-1, with 7 nucleotides matching TRBD1. Per the germline V gene, CDR1 is SGHKS and CDR2 is YYEKEE (reference sequence). J gave up 4 bases and V 2 bases, and 14 bases lay outside the gene matches. This CDR3 contains 17 residues.

The chain uses TRBV19 and TRBJ2-6, with D perhaps TRBD1 (6 bases). The V end was cut by 6 bases, the J end by 0 bases, with 21 bases between. Germline V gene lookup returns CDR1 LNHDA and CDR2 SQIVND (reference sequence). The CDR3 contains 19 residues. This CDR3 is CASSPGASSGRSGANVLTF. The CDR3 region has the DNA TGTGCCAGTAGCCCAGGGGCCTCCTCGGGGCGCTCTGGGGCCAACGTCCTGACTTTC.

V and J are TRBV7-9 and TRBJ2-2; D may be TRBD2 (6 bases). This CDR3 contains 15 residues. V lost 5 bases to trimming and J lost 4 bases, with 14 bases between them. Germline CDR1 SEHNR, CDR2 FQNEAQ (reference sequence). The CDR3 region is CASSPQGGATGELFF. In DNA form, the CDR3 reads TGTGCCAGCAGCCCCCAGGGAGGAGCCACCGGGGAGCTGTTTTTT.

The chain has TRBV6-2 or TRBV6-3 and TRBJ2-5; 12 bases fit TRBD2. V shed 0 bases, J shed 3 bases, and the junction held 8 bases outside the gene matches. The germline V gene has CDR1 MNHEY and CDR2 SVGEGT. The length of the CDR3 is 18 residues. The CDR3 DNA sequence: TGTGCCAGCAGTTACTCGATTTCGGCTAGCGGGGGGGAAGAGACCCAGTACTTC. As protein: CASSYSISASGGEETQYF.

This rearrangement joins TRBV5-1 to TRBJ2-2, with D possibly being TRBD2 (5 bases). This CDR3 is 16 amino acids long. Trimming took 0 bases from V and 7 from J, leaving 16 bases between them. Germline V gene sequence: CDR1 SGHRS, CDR2 YFSETQ. The DNA of the CDR3 is TGCGCCAGCAGCTTGGTCTCGCGAAGGGAGCACGGGGAGCTGTTTTTT. It yields the protein CASSLVSRREHGELFF.

This clone was counted only a few times. The chain employs TRBV3-1 (or the pseudogene TRBV3-2) and TRBJ1-5; TRBD1 is a possible D gene (6 bases). The CDR3 has 15 residues. Germline V gene data show CDR1 as LGHDT and CDR2 as YNNKEL (reference sequence). Trimming took off 5 bases at V and 5 bases at J, with 16 bases between the two ends. Here the CDR3 DNA reads TGTGCCAGCAGCGGTGCGGGGGAGGGGGATCAGCCCCAGCATTTT. Translating it yields CASSGAGEGDQPQHF.

The sample holds a few counts of this clone. CDR3 in amino acids: CASSLVWGQGFTHEQYF. The CDR3, as DNA: TGTGCCAGCAGCTTAGTTTGGGGACAGGGATTTACCCACGAGCAGTACTTC. V usage is TRBV7-9 and J usage is TRBJ2-7; 9 bases fit TRBD1. The CDR3 is 17 amino acids. CDR1 SEHNR and CDR2 FQNEAQ come from the germline V gene (reference sequence). Unmatched junction bases numbered 12, after V lost 1 base and J lost 5 bases.

This chain uses TRBV9 with TRBJ1-1; TRBD1 is a possible D gene (6 bases). This CDR3 has 15 residues. CDR1 is SGDLS, CDR2 YYNGEE, per germline. The V end was cut by 3 bases, the J end by 3 bases, with 15 bases between. The CDR3 loop is CASSAETGRDTEAFF. The DNA of the CDR3 is TGTGCCAGCAGCGCAGAGACAGGCCGGGACACTGAAGCTTTCTTT.

This clone was detected once. The CDR3 sequence is CASATATGGGETQYF. CDR3 DNA sequence: TGTGCCAGCGCCACGGCGACAGGGGGAGGAGAGACCCAGTACTTC. The V and J genes are TRBV5-8 and TRBJ2-5; TRBD1 aligns across 9 bases. This CDR3 is 15 amino acids long. V was clipped by 7 bases and J by 4 bases; unmatched bases: 11. Germline loops: CDR1 SGHTS, CDR2 YDEGEE.

The chain recombines TRBV19 with TRBJ1-2, with TRBD1 identical over 11 bases. J lost 4 bases, V lost 6 bases, and 7 bases had no gene match. From germline, CDR1 is LNHDA and CDR2 SQIVND (reference sequence). The CDR3 loop spans 15 amino acids. CDR3 nucleotide sequence: TGTGCCAGTAGAAAAGGACAGGGGGCGGGCTATGGCTACACCTTC. Translating it yields CASRKGQGAGYGYTF.

The chain carries TRBV7-2 and TRBJ2-3, with TRBD2 matching 7 bases. Germline values: CDR1 SGHTA, CDR2 FQGNSA. V lost 6 bases and J lost 6; bases outside the gene matches: 9. CDR3 size: 14 residues. Here the CDR3 reads CASSAPGRIDTQYF. CDR3 DNA sequence: TGTGCCAGCAGTGCCCCCGGGAGGATCGATACGCAGTATTTT.

This clone was observed a single time. This sequence joins TRBV19 and TRBJ1-5; D is unresolved. CDR1 is LNHDA and CDR2 is SQIVND in the germline V gene (reference sequence). Trimming took 4 bases from V and 0 from J, leaving 16 bases between them. The CDR3 consists of 17 residues. CDR3 loop: CASSRVRGVYSNQPQHF. CDR3 in DNA: TGTGCCAGTAGTAGGGTACGGGGAGTTTATAGCAATCAGCCCCAGCATTTT.

V usage is TRBV12-3 or TRBV12-4 and J usage is TRBJ1-1; TRBD1 might be the D (6 bases). This CDR3 is 11 amino acids long. V gave up 5 bases and J gave up 7 bases, with 8 bases separating them. CDR3 in amino acids: CASSGQSEAFF. The CDR3 DNA reads as TGTGCCAGCAGTGGACAGAGTGAAGCTTTCTTT.

CDR3 bases: TGTGCCAGCAGCGTAGGAGGGACAGGTTATGGCTACACCTTC. Residues: CASSVGGTGYGYTF. The V call is TRBV9, the J call TRBJ1-2, with TRBD1 matching over 8 bases. The CDR3 covers 14 residues. Trimming took 0 bases from V and 5 from J; bases not matched to a gene: 3. Germline assignment: CDR1 SGDLS and CDR2 YYNGEE.

The CDR3 reads CASSYSDRLTYEQYF. The DNA of the CDR3 is TGTGCCAGCAGTTACTCGGACAGACTTACCTACGAGCAGTACTTC. The chain links TRBV6-6 to TRBJ2-7; D is perhaps TRBD1 (6 bases). V lost 0 bases, J lost 2 bases, and 11 bases lay in between. This CDR3 is built from 15 residues. CDR1 MNHNY and CDR2 SVGAGI come from the germline V gene (reference sequence).

This chain links TRBV6-1 with TRBJ1-4, with TRBD1 matching over 11 bases. V trimming: 4 bases; J trimming: 3 bases; junction bases outside the gene matches: 4. Germline assignment: CDR1 MNHNS and CDR2 SASEGT. The CDR3 extends over 16 amino acids. CDR3 amino acids: CASSAGQGGANEKLFF. DNA of the CDR3: TGTGCCAGCAGTGCGGGACAGGGGGGAGCTAATGAAAAACTGTTTTTT.

This rearrangement joins TRBV11-3 to TRBJ2-5; the match to TRBD2 covers 7 bases. Per the germline V gene, CDR1 is SGHNT and CDR2 is YENEEA. This CDR3 has 13 residues. J was trimmed by 3 bases and V by 2 bases; bases with no gene match: 0. The CDR3 sequence is CASSLLAEETQYF. CDR3 coding DNA: TGTGCCAGCAGCTTACTAGCGGAAGAGACCCAGTACTTC.

The chain couples TRBV5-1 to TRBJ2-3, with 11 bases matching TRBD1. The V and J ends lost 4 bases and 5 bases, in that order; junction bases with no gene match: 6. Germline lookup yields CDR1 SGHRS and CDR2 YFSETQ. There are 15 residues in the CDR3. Here the CDR3 DNA reads TGCGCCAGCAGCGCTGGACAGGGGGCGCAAGATACGCAGTATTTT. Its translation is CASSAGQGAQDTQYF.

The CDR3 DNA follows: TGTGCCAGTAGTATGGGCCAGGGTACTGAAGCTTTCTTT. This sequence encodes CASSMGQGTEAFF. J is TRBJ1-1 and V is TRBV19, with a tentative D call TRBD1 (5 bases). The CDR3 has 13 amino acids. Trimming left V 3 bases short and J 5 bases short, with 10 bases between. The germline V gene encodes CDR1 LNHDA and CDR2 SQIVND (reference sequence).

This chain links TRBV5-6 with TRBJ2-7; weak D call: TRBD2 (6 bases). Germline CDR1 SGHDT, CDR2 YYEEEE. The CDR3 has 15 amino acids. V lost 0 bases to trimming and J lost 4 bases, with 14 bases between them. CDR3 amino acids: CASSLDVGGEYEQYF. DNA for the CDR3: TGTGCCAGCAGCTTGGACGTCGGCGGGGAGTACGAGCAGTACTTC.